The rows below give T cell receptor beta chains drawn from one sample of a study of T cell responses to AZD1222 COVID-19 vaccine. Assay: immunoSEQ multiplex PCR; the TCRdb copy retains only in-frame clones and omits some. The sample contains more than 150,000 clones, approximately 92% of which appear only once. The source was peripheral blood, collected on day 0 of AZD1222 vaccination. The source of these receptors is an adult in good health. Each CDR3 is given with its conserved first and last residue. D genes are given only for firm matches. Clone size appears in some rows only: once, few, many, or a class for an expanded clone.

V gene	J gene	clone size	D gene	CDR3 DNA	CDR3 protein
TRBV3-1/TRBV3-2	TRBJ2-3	NA	TRBD2	TGTGCCAGCAGCCAAGCCGGGGGGAGGGATACGCAGTATTTT	CASSQAGGRDTQYF
TRBV28	TRBJ1-4	NA	NA	TGTGCCAGCAGTTGGGGGGGCACGAATGAAAAACTGTTTTTT	CASSWGGTNEKLFF
TRBV5-1	TRBJ2-4	NA	NA	TGCGCCAGCAGCGATGGGGGTGGAGGGAGTTCCAAAAACATTCAGTACTTC	CASSDGGGGSSKNIQYF
TRBV27	TRBJ1-5	once	NA	TGTGCCAGCAGTTCCGAAGCCGCGGACGATCAGCCCCAGCATTTT	CASSSEAADDQPQHF
TRBV15	TRBJ1-4	NA	NA	TGTGCCACCAGCAGAGATAGGTGGACTAATGAAAAACTGTTTTTT	CATSRDRWTNEKLFF
TRBV19	TRBJ1-1	NA	NA	TGTGCCAGTATCAGCCTCCGTGGGCAGGTGGCCACTGAAGCTTTCTTT	CASISLRGQVATEAFF
TRBV6-5	TRBJ2-7	NA	NA	TGTGCCAGCGACGACGTCTCCTACGAGCAGTACTTC	CASDDVSYEQYF
TRBV12-3/TRBV12-4	TRBJ2-7	NA	NA	TGTGCCAGCAGTTTAGCTGAGGGATACGAGCAGTACTTC	CASSLAEGYEQYF
TRBV4-2	TRBJ1-2	once	NA	TGTGCCAGCAGCCAAGAACAGGGAGACTATGGCTACACCTTC	CASSQEQGDYGYTF
TRBV9	TRBJ1-1	NA	TRBD1	TGTGCCAGCAGCGTAGGGATTCTTGGGACAGAGGAAATGAACACTGAAGCTTTCTTT	CASSVGILGTEEMNTEAFF
TRBV4-3	TRBJ1-5	NA	NA	TGCGCCAGCAGCCAAGATTGGGGGCGCGGGTACAATCAGCCCCAGCATTTT	CASSQDWGRGYNQPQHF
TRBV25-1	TRBJ1-2	NA	NA	TGTGCCAGCAGTGCTGACAGTTCCTATGGCTACACCTTC	CASSADSSYGYTF
TRBV30	TRBJ1-1	NA	TRBD1	TGTGCCTGGAAGGCCATGGACAGGCTGAACACTGAAGCTTTCTTT	CAWKAMDRLNTEAFF
TRBV18	TRBJ2-3	NA	NA	TGTGCCAGCTCATCAGCGCAGACAGGCCGCACAGATACGCAGTATTTT	CASSSAQTGRTDTQYF
TRBV11-3	TRBJ2-1	NA	TRBD2	TGTGCCAGCAGTGCTATAGCGGGGTACAATGAGCAGTTCTTC	CASSAIAGYNEQFF
TRBV20-1	TRBJ1-2	NA	NA	TGCAGTGCTACAGGGGACCATGGCTACACCTTC	CSATGDHGYTF
TRBV30	TRBJ2-1	NA	NA	TGTGCCTGGAGTGTAGACAATGAGCAGTTCTTC	CAWSVDNEQFF
TRBV18	TRBJ1-5	NA	NA	TGTGCCAGCTCACCACCGTCTGGGAGGAGGAATCAGCCCCAGCATTTT	CASSPPSGRRNQPQHF
TRBV6-5	TRBJ1-1	NA	NA	TGTGCCAGCAGTTCGTCTCATCGGGGACTCGGAGCTTTCTTT	CASSSSHRGLGAFF
TRBV5-4	TRBJ2-1	NA	TRBD2	TGTGCCAGCAGCTGGGGGACTAGTGTCAATGAGCAGTTCTTC	CASSWGTSVNEQFF
TRBV30	TRBJ2-2	NA	NA	TGTGCCTGGCAGATCAGGGGGGGATTTCTTAACACCGGGGAGCTGTTTTTT	CAWQIRGGFLNTGELFF
TRBV4-2	TRBJ1-1	NA	NA	TGTGCCAGCAGCCAAGAGGAATTGGGGTACGGCAGCACTGAAGCTTTCTTT	CASSQEELGYGSTEAFF